Reported below is one T cell receptor beta chain. After removal of 4 bases from V and 5 bases from J, the junction contained 8 bases not matched to a gene. The V gene's germline CDR1 is SGHRS and CDR2 YFSETQ. The CDR3 extends over 14 amino acids. This sample was taken from a study of blood T cell repertoires in COVID-19. Clones were sequenced by immunoSEQ multiplex PCR, and TCRdb holds only the in-frame ones, with some missing. The repertoire has roughly 250,000 clones, 70% to 90% of them found once; the top ten carry under 2.5%. The clonotype originates from a woman aged 35 to 49 who had recovered from COVID-19. The source material was peripheral blood. The rearrangement joins TRBV5-1 to TRBJ2-5; 7 bases are shared with TRBD2. CDR3 residues: CASSPREVAETQYF. DNA of the CDR3: TGCGCCAGCAGCCCCCGGGAGGTGGCGGAGACCCAGTACTTC.